This entry concerns a single T cell receptor beta chain. Its antigen is not known. The data were obtained in a study of OX40 agonist ivuxolimab in advanced cancers. Regarding the study as a whole: In the 0.1 to 3.0 mg/kg range, CD4+ and CD8+ blood T cells had expanded clonally by week 6.

Method: immunoSEQ multiplex PCR; TCRdb's copy keeps in-frame clones and lacks some. The table lists some 42,000 clones, 82% of them singletons. Blood was sampled at baseline, cycle 4 day 1, and cycle 7 day 1. Germline assignment: CDR1 MNHEY and CDR2 SVGAGI. The CDR3 consists of 16 residues. V lost 0 bases, J lost 7 bases, and 10 bases stayed unmatched. The sample here was CD4+ or CD8+ T cells sorted from blood, taken in a trial of the OX40 agonist ivuxolimab. The chain recombines TRBV6-5 with TRBJ1-2; TRBD1 matches at 8 bases. This clonotype was sampled from an adult with an advanced solid tumor such as melanoma, head and neck, liver or kidney cancer. CDR3 bases: TGTGCCAGCAGTTACTCGACGGGCAGGGGGCCAAGTGGCTACACCTTC. This sequence encodes CASSYSTGRGPSGYTF.